These 15 T cell receptor beta chains were sequenced from one sample in a study of CD8 T cells in Susac syndrome. The authors reverse transcribed roughly 0.5 to 1 ug RNA with random hexamers. TCRdb passed the immunoSEQ multiplex PCR reads through MiXCR, listing each CDR3 protein once. The table lists some 180,000 distinct CDR3 sequences, about 95% of them singletons. The sequenced sample was CD4+ T cells from PBMCs. These receptors were obtained from a human donor in good health.

The chain couples TRBV29-1 to TRBJ2-2; 8 nucleotides line up with TRBD1. The CDR3 spans 14 residues. CDR1 and CDR2 (germline): SQVTM, ANQGSEA. With V trimmed by 7 bases and J by 3 bases, 7 bases remained unmatched. The CDR3: CSGTGRSDTGELFF. The CDR3 coding sequence is TGCAGCGGGACAGGGCGATCGGACACCGGGGAGCTGTTTTTT.

This sequence joins TRBV2 and TRBJ2-7; a weak D match, TRBD1 (5 bases). The length of the CDR3 is 13 residues. Deletions cut 4 bases from V and 2 bases from J, with 9 bases between. CDR1 and CDR2 from the germline V gene are SNHLY and FYNNEI. CDR3 coding DNA: TGTGCCAGCAGTGCCGACAGTGCCTACGAGCAGTACTTC. Encoded protein: CASSADSAYEQYF. Combining the CDR3 with reference TRBV2 and TRBJ2-7 gives the whole variable domain EPEVTQTPSHQVTQMGQEVILRCVPISNHLYFYWYRQILGQKVEFLVSFYNNEISEKSEIFDDQFSVERPDGSNFTLKIRSTKLEDSAMYFCASSADSAYEQYFGPGTRLTVT.

This rearrangement joins TRBV7-2 to TRBJ2-6; tentative D call: TRBD1 (6 bases). The CDR3 extends over 16 amino acids. Trimming cost V 4 bases and J 2 bases, with 12 bases left between them. The germline gives CDR1 SGHTA, CDR2 FQGNSA. In nucleotides, the CDR3 is TGTGCCAGCAGCTCCACCCCAGGGGCTGGGGCCAACGTCCTGACTTTC. It translates to CASSSTPGAGANVLTF.

The chain uses TRBV6-2 or TRBV6-3 and TRBJ2-7; 11 positions agree with TRBD2. This CDR3 has 16 residues. CDR1 and CDR2 from the germline V gene are MNHEY and SVGEGT. V was clipped by 4 bases and J by 3 bases; unmatched bases: 8. The CDR3 reads CASSFRGTSGSYEQYF. In nucleotides, the CDR3 is TGTGCCAGCAGTTTCAGGGGTACTAGCGGGAGCTACGAGCAGTACTTC.

The chain joins TRBV3-1 to TRBJ2-1, with D perhaps matching TRBD2 (6 bases). The V end was cut by 0 bases, the J end by 2 bases, with 11 bases between. This CDR3 spans 16 amino acids. The V gene's germline CDR1 is LGHDT and CDR2 YNNKEL (reference sequence). The CDR3 DNA reads as TGTGCCAGCAGCCAAGAGCTCGGGACTCCCTACAATGAGCAGTTCTTC. Its protein product is CASSQELGTPYNEQFF.

V usage is TRBV28 and J usage is TRBJ1-4; D gene ambiguous. CDR1 MDHEN and CDR2 SYDVKM come from the germline V gene. The V end was cut by 3 bases, the J end by 3 bases, with 8 bases between. The CDR3 totals 14 residues. The CDR3 here is CASSFRGPNEKLFF. CDR3 bases: TGTGCCAGCAGTTTCAGAGGGCCTAATGAAAAACTGTTTTTT.

The chain combines TRBV12-3 or TRBV12-4 with TRBJ2-3; 7 nucleotides line up with TRBD2. The CDR3 contains 16 residues. J lost 2 bases, V lost 6 bases, and 11 bases had no gene match. The CDR3 nucleotides read TGTGCCAGCAGGAGAACTGCTAGCGGCTCCACAGATACGCAGTATTTT. It specifies CASRRTASGSTDTQYF.

The V gene is TRBV7-2, the J gene TRBJ2-3; unclear D gene. Germline V gene data show CDR1 as SGHTA and CDR2 as FQGNSA. V was cut by 4 bases and J by 4 bases, with 9 bases left in between. CDR3 length: 13 amino acids. CDR3 coding DNA: TGTGCCAGCAGCTCGTCGTGGTCAGATACGCAGTATTTT. Amino acid sequence: CASSSSWSDTQYF. The entire variable domain, with the rest obtained from reference TRBV7-2 and TRBJ2-3, is as follows: GAGVSQSPSNKVTEKGKDVELRCDPISGHTALYWYRQSLGQGLEFLIYFQGNSAPDKSGLPSDRFSAERTGGSVSTLTIQRTQQEDSAVYLCASSSSWSDTQYFGPGTRLTVL.

This clonotype was counted between two and nine times. This sequence joins TRBV28 and TRBJ2-7, with a tentative D call TRBD2 (6 bases). The CDR3 is made up of 11 amino acids. V lost 8 bases, J lost 3 bases, and 8 bases lay in between. Germline V gene data show CDR1 as MDHEN and CDR2 as SYDVKM. CDR3 protein: CASGSGYEQYF. CDR3 bases: TGTGCCAGCGGTAGCGGCTACGAGCAGTACTTC.

The chain recombines TRBV4-1 with TRBJ1-2, with D perhaps TRBD1 (5 bases). Germline lookup yields CDR1 MGHRA and CDR2 YSYEKL. The CDR3 has 14 amino acids. V was shortened by 1 base and J by 8 bases, with 14 bases between the two germline ends. For the CDR3, the DNA is TGCGCCAGCAGCCAAGGGGGGATGGTTACGGGCTACACCTTC. This sequence encodes CASSQGGMVTGYTF.

The CDR3 DNA reads as TGTGCCAGCAGCTCCCTATGGACAGGGACCTACGAGCAGTACTTC. It is translated as CASSSLWTGTYEQYF. This chain connects TRBV7-9 to TRBJ2-7; 8 bases align to TRBD1. With V trimmed by 4 bases and J by 2 bases, 7 bases remained unmatched. Per the germline V gene, CDR1 is SEHNR and CDR2 is FQNEAQ (reference sequence). This CDR3 has 15 amino acids.

The V call is TRBV20-1, the J call TRBJ1-2, with a weak D call TRBD1 (6 bases). Trimming shortened V by 5 bases and J by 1 base, and 8 bases separated the two germline ends. CDR1 DFQATT and CDR2 SNEGSKA come from the germline V gene (reference sequence). CDR3 length: 12 residues. CDR3 region: CSARTVNYGYTF. The CDR3 DNA follows: TGCAGTGCTCGGACAGTTAACTATGGCTACACCTTC.

The V gene is TRBV24-1, the J gene TRBJ2-1, with TRBD1 matching 7 bases. This CDR3 contains 13 residues. Germline V lookup: CDR1 KGHDR, CDR2 SFDVKD. The trim removed 6 bases at V and 7 bases at J, leaving 5 bases unmatched. The CDR3 DNA is TGTGCCACCAGTCGGACAGGAAAAAATGAGCAGTTCTTC. This sequence encodes CATSRTGKNEQFF.

V is TRBV20-1 and J is TRBJ1-1, with 7 bases identical to TRBD1. J gave up 0 bases and V 5 bases, and 9 bases lay outside the gene matches. The germline CDR1 and CDR2 sequences are DFQATT and SNEGSKA (reference sequence). The CDR3 consists of 15 residues. The CDR3 loop reads CSAFLTGAMNTEAFF. In nucleotides, the CDR3 is TGCAGTGCTTTCCTCACAGGGGCGATGAACACTGAAGCTTTCTTT.

This rearrangement joins TRBV2 to TRBJ2-7; 9 nucleotides match TRBD1. The CDR3 consists of 12 residues. In germline, CDR1 is SNHLY, CDR2 FYNNEI. The V gene end was trimmed by 5 bases and the J gene end by 7 bases; junction bases not matched to a gene: 3. The CDR3 sequence: CASSTDRGEQYF. The CDR3 region has the DNA TGTGCCAGCAGTACGGACAGGGGAGAGCAGTACTTC.